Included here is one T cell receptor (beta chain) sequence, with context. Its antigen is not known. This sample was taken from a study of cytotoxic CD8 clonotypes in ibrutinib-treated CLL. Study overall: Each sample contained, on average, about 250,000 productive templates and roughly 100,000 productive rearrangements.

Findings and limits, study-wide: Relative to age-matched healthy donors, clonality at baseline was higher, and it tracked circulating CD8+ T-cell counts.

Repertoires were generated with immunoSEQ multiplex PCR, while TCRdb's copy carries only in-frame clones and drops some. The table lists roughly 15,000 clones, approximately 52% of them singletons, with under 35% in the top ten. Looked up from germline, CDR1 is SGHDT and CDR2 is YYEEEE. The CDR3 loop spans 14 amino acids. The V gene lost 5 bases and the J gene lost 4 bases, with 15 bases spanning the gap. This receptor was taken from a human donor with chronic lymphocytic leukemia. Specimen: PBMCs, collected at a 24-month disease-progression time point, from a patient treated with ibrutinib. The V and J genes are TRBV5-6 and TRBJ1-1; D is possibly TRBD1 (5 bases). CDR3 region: CASSRRGATTEAFF. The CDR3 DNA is TGTGCCAGCAGTCGCCGTGGGGCTACCACTGAAGCTTTCTTT.